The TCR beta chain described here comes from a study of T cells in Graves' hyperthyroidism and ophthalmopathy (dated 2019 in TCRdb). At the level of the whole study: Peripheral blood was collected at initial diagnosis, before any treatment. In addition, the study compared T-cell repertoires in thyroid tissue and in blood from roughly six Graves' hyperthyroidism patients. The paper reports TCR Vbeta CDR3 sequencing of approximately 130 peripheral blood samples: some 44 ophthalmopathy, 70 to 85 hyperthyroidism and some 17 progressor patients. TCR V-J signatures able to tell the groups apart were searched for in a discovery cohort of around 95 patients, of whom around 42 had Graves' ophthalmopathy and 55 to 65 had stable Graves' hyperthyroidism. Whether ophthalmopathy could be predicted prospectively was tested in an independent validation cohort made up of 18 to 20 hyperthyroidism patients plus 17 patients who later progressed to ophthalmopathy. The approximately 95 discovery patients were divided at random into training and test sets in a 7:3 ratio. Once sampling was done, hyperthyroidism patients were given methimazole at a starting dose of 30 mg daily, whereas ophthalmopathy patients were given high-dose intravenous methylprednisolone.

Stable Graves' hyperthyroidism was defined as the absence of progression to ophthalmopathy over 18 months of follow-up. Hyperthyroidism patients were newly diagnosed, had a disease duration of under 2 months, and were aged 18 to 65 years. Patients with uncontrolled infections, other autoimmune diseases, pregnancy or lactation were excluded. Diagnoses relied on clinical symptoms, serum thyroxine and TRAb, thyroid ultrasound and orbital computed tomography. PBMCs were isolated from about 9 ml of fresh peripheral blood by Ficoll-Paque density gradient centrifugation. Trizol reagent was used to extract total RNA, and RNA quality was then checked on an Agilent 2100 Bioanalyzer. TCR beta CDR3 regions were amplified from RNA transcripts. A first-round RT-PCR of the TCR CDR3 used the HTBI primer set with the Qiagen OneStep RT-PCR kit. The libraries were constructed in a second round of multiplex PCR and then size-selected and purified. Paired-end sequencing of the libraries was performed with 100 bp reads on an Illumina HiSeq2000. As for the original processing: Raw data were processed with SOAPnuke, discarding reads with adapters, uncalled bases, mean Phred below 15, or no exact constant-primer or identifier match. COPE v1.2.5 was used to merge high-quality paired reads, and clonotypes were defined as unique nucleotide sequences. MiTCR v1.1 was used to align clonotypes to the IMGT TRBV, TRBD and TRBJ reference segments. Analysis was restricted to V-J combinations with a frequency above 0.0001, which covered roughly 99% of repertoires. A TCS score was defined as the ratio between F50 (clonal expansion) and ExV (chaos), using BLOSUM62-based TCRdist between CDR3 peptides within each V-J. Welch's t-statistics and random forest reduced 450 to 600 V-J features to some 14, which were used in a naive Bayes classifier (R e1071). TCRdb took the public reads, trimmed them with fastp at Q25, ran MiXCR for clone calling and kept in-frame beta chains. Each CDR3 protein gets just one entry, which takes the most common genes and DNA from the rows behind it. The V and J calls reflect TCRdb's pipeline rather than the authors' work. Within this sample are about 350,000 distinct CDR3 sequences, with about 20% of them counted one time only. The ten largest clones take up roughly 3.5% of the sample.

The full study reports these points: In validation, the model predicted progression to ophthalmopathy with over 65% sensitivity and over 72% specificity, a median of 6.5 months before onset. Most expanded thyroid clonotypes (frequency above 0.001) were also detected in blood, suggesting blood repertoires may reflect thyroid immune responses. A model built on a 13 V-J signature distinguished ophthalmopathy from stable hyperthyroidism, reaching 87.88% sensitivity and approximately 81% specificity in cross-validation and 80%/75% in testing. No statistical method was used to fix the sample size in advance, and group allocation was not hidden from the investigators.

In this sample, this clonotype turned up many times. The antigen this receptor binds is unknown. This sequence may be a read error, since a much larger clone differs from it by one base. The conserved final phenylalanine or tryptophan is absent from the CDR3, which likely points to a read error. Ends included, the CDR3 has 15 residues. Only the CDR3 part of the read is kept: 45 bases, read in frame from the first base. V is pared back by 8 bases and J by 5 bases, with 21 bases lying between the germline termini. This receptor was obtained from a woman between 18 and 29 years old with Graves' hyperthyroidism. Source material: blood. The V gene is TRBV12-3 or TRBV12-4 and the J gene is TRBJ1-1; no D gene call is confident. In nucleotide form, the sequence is TGTGCCAGCGCCCCCCTCCGGGGTCTGCAAACTGAAGCTTTCTCT. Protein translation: CASAPLRGLQTEAFS.